This record concerns one TCR beta chain sequence. Its antigen is unidentified. All patients picked for sequencing had shown, by flow cytometry, an expansion of CD8+CD57+ cells. Using genomic DNA as the template, TCR beta VDJ and CDR3 profiling was carried out. TCRdb independently ran MiXCR on the reads; one entry per CDR3 protein. The data show 220,000 or so distinct CDR3 sequences, 65% seen once. This sample was taken from a study of CD8+CD57+ T cells in acquired aplastic anemia. On the study more broadly: Sorted CD4+ plus CD8+ cells gave DNA averaging around 3 ug.

Regarding the study as a whole: Comparison of patients with controls identified approximately 28 shared CD8+ CDR3 sequences. Patients and healthy controls showed no significant CD8+ Simpson's diversity difference.

Germline V gene sequence: CDR1 KGHDR, CDR2 SFDVKD. CDR3 length: 16 residues. Trimming removed 4 bases at V and 4 bases at J, with 16 bases between. The chain employs TRBV24-1 and TRBJ2-1; perhaps TRBD2 as D (6 bases). Sequenced material: sorted CD4+, CD8+, or CD8+CD57+ T cells (not recorded which) from PBMCs. The receptor's source is a human donor with aplastic anemia. In DNA, the CDR3 is TGTGCCACCAGTGACCCCAGCATGGAGGGATACAATGAGCAGTTCTTC. Translated, it gives CATSDPSMEGYNEQFF.